Below are 14 T cell receptor beta chains sequenced from a single sample in a study of glioma-infiltrating T cells after dendritic cell vaccination. Specified time point: after dendritic cell vaccination, including at tumor progression/relapse. Profiling relied on immunoSEQ multiplex PCR, and the TCRdb table lists in-frame clones only, not all of them. The sample includes 100,000 or so clones, 85% to 90% of them seen just once. Sequences were derived from blood, sampled after dendritic cell vaccination. These receptor sequences come from a human donor with glioblastoma.

The sample holds one count of this clone. The chain has TRBV6-5 and TRBJ1-6; TRBD1 matches 7 bases. Trimming removed 2 bases from V and 8 bases from J; junction bases left unmatched: 0. The V gene's germline CDR1 is MNHEY and CDR2 SVGAGI. The CDR3 is made up of 13 amino acids. The CDR3 DNA sequence: TGTGCCAGCAGTTACGACAGGGATTCACCCCTCCACTTT. Its translation: CASSYDRDSPLHF.

V gene TRBV30 combines with J gene TRBJ2-7; perhaps TRBD2 as D (5 bases). The CDR3 contains 16 residues. Germline CDR1 GTSNPN, CDR2 SVGIG (reference sequence). V shed 0 bases and J shed 3 bases, with 18 bases lying between them. CDR3 sequence (DNA): TGTGCCTGGAGTGTAGTATTAGGTAGCAGCGGCTACGAGCAGTACTTC. It encodes CAWSVVLGSSGYEQYF.

The chain links TRBV4-1 to TRBJ2-7; D might be TRBD2 (5 bases). Germline V lookup: CDR1 MGHRA, CDR2 YSYEKL. The CDR3 extends over 17 amino acids. Trimming shortened V by 1 base and J by 4 bases, and 20 bases separated the two germline ends. CDR3 loop: CASSQAIDQSGRYEQYF. As DNA, the CDR3 is TGCGCCAGCAGCCAAGCTATTGATCAAAGCGGACGATACGAGCAGTACTTC.

V is TRBV23-1 and J is TRBJ2-7; the match to TRBD1 covers 9 bases. TRBV23-1 is designated an ORF whose function remains uncertain. Trimming at V came to 0 bases and at J to 3 bases, leaving 12 bases not matched to a gene. This CDR3 has 18 amino acids. CDR3 nucleotides: TGCGCCAGCAGTCAATCGGACAGGGGCAGGGTCCGCCTCTACGAGCAGTACTTC. It translates to CASSQSDRGRVRLYEQYF.

In this sample, this clone turned up a few times. The rearrangement links TRBV29-1 to TRBJ2-7, with D maybe TRBD2 (6 bases). CDR1 SQVTM and CDR2 ANQGSEA come from the germline V gene. The CDR3 consists of 12 residues. The ends were cut back, 4 bases at V and 0 bases at J, with 7 bases in the middle. For the CDR3, the DNA is TGCAGCGTTGGGGGACTCTCCTACGAGCAGTACTTC. Its protein is CSVGGLSYEQYF.

V usage is TRBV27 and J usage is TRBJ2-1; 13 bases map to TRBD2. Germline lookup yields CDR1 MNHEY and CDR2 SMNVEV (reference sequence). This CDR3 spans 15 amino acids. The J segment lost 6 bases and the V segment lost 5 bases, leaving 4 bases of the junction unmatched. As DNA, the CDR3 is TGTGCCAGCAGTAAAACTAGCGGGAGGGGCAATGAGCAGTTCTTC. This encodes CASSKTSGRGNEQFF.

In regard to this clone: One end of the junction fails to match germline, which may point to a read error. This CDR3 is CASSYRGNTGELFF. The CDR3 region has the DNA TGTGCTAGCAGTTACAGGGGAAACACCGGGGAGCTGTTTTTT. This chain connects TRBV7-7 to TRBJ2-2, with 7 positions matching TRBD1. This CDR3 region has 14 residues. The germline CDR1 and CDR2 sequences are SSHAT and FNYEAQ (reference sequence).

This clone came up once. CDR3 in DNA: TGTGCCAGCAGCTTGGCTCCGGGAGAAGGAGCTTTCTTT. It encodes CASSLAPGEGAFF. The J gene is TRBJ1-1, the V gene TRBV5-4; D gene uncertain. Germline CDR1 SGHNT, CDR2 YYREEE (reference sequence). The CDR3 has 13 amino acids. V gave up 0 bases and J gave up 10 bases, with 13 bases separating them.

The chain carries TRBV4-1 and TRBJ1-1, with 7 nucleotides matching TRBD1. The CDR3 has 15 amino acids. The J segment lost 5 bases and the V segment lost 2 bases, leaving 8 bases of the junction unmatched. Germline V lookup: CDR1 MGHRA, CDR2 YSYEKL. This CDR3 is CASSQKEGARTEAFF. CDR3 nucleotide sequence: TGCGCCAGCAGCCAAAAGGAGGGGGCGAGGACTGAAGCTTTCTTT.

The rearrangement links TRBV11-3 to TRBJ2-2; TRBD2 might be the D (6 bases). The CDR3 runs to 13 residues. The V and J ends lost 5 bases and 5 bases respectively, with 9 bases between them. Germline V gives CDR1 SGHNT, CDR2 YENEEA. CDR3 sequence (DNA): TGTGCCAGCAGCCACCGGGGGACCGGGGAGCTGTTTTTT. This sequence encodes CASSHRGTGELFF.

The chain carries TRBV27 and TRBJ1-2, with D unresolved. V dropped 3 bases and J dropped 4 bases, with 18 bases sitting between them. Germline assignment: CDR1 MNHEY and CDR2 SMNVEV (reference sequence). The CDR3 sequence is 16 residues long. CDR3 sequence: CASSLIAGGNAYGYTF. CDR3 coding DNA: TGTGCCAGCAGTTTGATAGCCGGCGGCAACGCCTATGGCTACACCTTC.

The chain is built from TRBV25-1 and TRBJ2-3, with D possibly matching TRBD2 (6 bases). Germline CDR1 and CDR2: MGHDK and SYGVNS. V was cut by 6 bases and J by 5 bases, with 18 bases left in between. The CDR3 sequence is 15 residues long. The CDR3, as DNA: TGTGCCAGCAGCATCCGGGGGATCCTCGGAGATACGCAGTATTTT. This encodes CASSIRGILGDTQYF. The variable domain in full, with the rest retrieved from reference TRBV25-1 and TRBJ2-3, is EADIYQTPRYLVIGTGKKITLECSQTMGHDKMYWYQQDPGMELHLIHYSYGVNSTEKGDLSSESTVSRIRTEHFPLTLESARPSHTSQYLCASSIRGILGDTQYFGPGTRLTVL.

This clone was detected only once. The rearrangement links TRBV2 to TRBJ2-5; TRBD2 aligns across 12 bases. The length of the CDR3 is 15 residues. V trimming: 6 bases; J trimming: 3 bases; junction bases outside the gene matches: 5. Germline V gives CDR1 SNHLY, CDR2 FYNNEI. The CDR3 is CASRSRLAGEETQYF. CDR3 nucleotides: TGTGCCAGCAGGAGCCGACTAGCGGGGGAAGAGACCCAGTACTTC.

V is TRBV7-8 and J is TRBJ1-1; D gene uncertain. Germline V gene sequence: CDR1 SGHVS, CDR2 FQNEAQ. V lost 3 bases to trimming and J lost 0 bases, with 11 bases between them. The length of the CDR3 is 15 residues. This chain's CDR3 is CASSLKRQLNTEAFF. The DNA for the CDR3 is TGTGCCAGCAGCTTGAAGCGGCAGCTGAACACTGAAGCTTTCTTT. Full variable domain (remainder filled in from reference TRBV7-8 and TRBJ1-1): GAGVSQSPRYKVAKRGQDVALRCDPISGHVSLFWYQQALGQGPEFLTYFQNEAQLDKSGLPSDRFFAERPEGSVSTLKIQRTQQEDSAVYLCASSLKRQLNTEAFFGQGTRLTVV.